This note documents a single T cell receptor beta chain sequence. Cohort placement rested on clinical history that participants reported themselves. Symptom resolution, clearance, or two negative PCRs marked the recovered donors of Cohort 3. The sample belongs to a study of blood T cell repertoires in COVID-19. The method was immunoSEQ multiplex PCR; TCRdb's version includes in-frame clones alone and lacks a portion of them. The table includes roughly 250,000 clones, over 80% detected once. Sequences were obtained from PBMCs or T cells enriched from blood (not recorded which). This receptor was obtained from a woman aged 18-29 years who had recovered from COVID-19.

The CDR3 DNA follows: TGTGCCAGCAGGTCGGGATTGGACACTGAAGCTTTCTTT. It codes for CASRSGLDTEAFF. The chain employs TRBV6-5 and TRBJ1-1; no clear D gene. This CDR3 has 13 residues. In germline, CDR1 is MNHEY, CDR2 SVGAGI. V lost 6 bases and J lost 3, with 11 bases in between.